These 7 T cell receptor beta chains came from one sample sequenced in a study of shared clonotypes between healthy human individuals. Clones were read by immunoSEQ multiplex PCR, and TCRdb kept only the in-frame ones, dropping some. The data contain approximately 2,000,000 clones, about nine tenths of them singletons. The sequencing input was naive CD4+ T cells from PBMCs. Described subset: CD45RA+ positively selected. Source of these receptors: a young man in good health. Some clones in this sample may be carry-over from other donors' samples.

This rearrangement joins TRBV29-1 to TRBJ2-5; no clear D gene. V dropped 4 bases and J dropped 1 base, with 10 bases sitting between them. The CDR3 has 13 residues. CDR1 and CDR2 (germline): SQVTM, ANQGSEA. CDR3 residues: CSVGLAGQETQYF. The CDR3 DNA is TGCAGCGTTGGCCTGGCCGGCCAAGAGACCCAGTACTTC.

This chain uses TRBV20-1 with TRBJ2-5, with TRBD1 matching over 7 bases. Germline CDR1 is DFQATT and CDR2 is SNEGSKA (reference sequence). The V segment lost 3 bases and the J segment 13 bases; nucleotides outside the gene matches: 5. The CDR3 totals 10 residues. CDR3 residues: CSASGTELYF. The CDR3 bases are TGCAGTGCTAGCGGGACAGAGCTGTACTTC.

Note on this clone: The CDR3 carries no conserved terminal phenylalanine or tryptophan, so it likely arises from a read error. No DNA is shown, since the ends of the CDR3 on it are uncertain; the CDR3 is the one TCRdb lists. V is TRBV2 and J is TRBJ1-2; the table's D call of TRBD1 was not tested on the DNA. A total of 10 residues make up the CDR3, ends included. Germline V gives CDR1 SNHLY, CDR2 FYNNEI. The chain's CDR3 is CASRERQGLV.

This chain uses TRBV28 with TRBJ2-6; D is uncertain. The CDR3 runs to 15 residues. Per germline, CDR1 MDHEN and CDR2 SYDVKM. V was cut by 6 bases and J by 2 bases, with 11 bases left in between. The CDR3 loop is CASSPFFAGANVLTF. CDR3 DNA sequence: TGTGCCAGCAGCCCATTTTTCGCTGGGGCCAACGTCCTGACTTTC.

The genes are TRBV7-3 and TRBJ1-1, with TRBD1 identical over 7 bases. Germline lookup yields CDR1 SGHTA and CDR2 FQGTGA. The CDR3 is 13 residues long. Germline trimming cut 3 bases from V and 5 bases from J; bases unmatched to any gene: 3. The CDR3 sequence is CASSLTGMTEAFF. CDR3 coding DNA: TGTGCCAGCAGCTTGACAGGGATGACTGAAGCTTTCTTT.

The chain combines TRBV7-2 with TRBJ2-7; 8 bases line up with TRBD2. The trim removed 5 bases at V and 1 base at J, leaving 7 bases unmatched. The CDR3 consists of 15 residues. Germline CDR1 reads SGHTA; CDR2 reads FQGNSA. This CDR3 reads CASSLQAGGSYEQYF. For the CDR3, the DNA is TGTGCCAGCAGCCTGCAGGCGGGAGGATCCTACGAGCAGTACTTC.

V gene TRBV6-5 combines with J gene TRBJ1-4; D might be TRBD1 (6 bases). CDR3 size: 13 residues. The germline V gene encodes CDR1 MNHEY and CDR2 SVGAGI. Trimming pared 4 bases from V and 10 bases from J, leaving 13 bases between. CDR3 nucleotides: TGTGCCAGCAGTTTGTCCTGGGGGCGAAAACTGTTTTTT. Encoded protein: CASSLSWGRKLFF.